This T cell receptor beta chain appears in the sequencing data of a study of OX40 agonist ivuxolimab in advanced cancers. In the study overall: Ivuxolimab, an antibody that agonizes OX40 (CD134), was administered to the patients. Patients treated during dose escalation were battling hepatocellular carcinoma, melanoma, renal cell or head and neck cancer.

TCRdb keeps only in-frame clones here, not all; method: immunoSEQ multiplex PCR. Altogether about 46,000 clones are present, 88% being singletons, with the ten largest covering around 60%. Sampling of blood occurred at baseline, cycle 4 day 1, and cycle 7 day 1. The clonotype originates from an adult with an advanced solid tumor such as melanoma, head and neck, liver or kidney cancer. The sequencing used CD4+ or CD8+ T cells sorted from blood, collected in a trial of the OX40 agonist ivuxolimab.

CDR3 nucleotide sequence: TGTGCCAGCAGCTTGGGACACCAGGCCGGGGCCAACGTCCTGACTTTC. Its translation is CASSLGHQAGANVLTF. The V and J genes are TRBV5-4 and TRBJ2-6; D gene unclear. This CDR3 comprises 16 residues. CDR1 is SGHNT and CDR2 is YYREEE in the germline V gene (reference sequence). Trimming removed 0 bases from V and 4 bases from J, with 11 bases in between.